This T cell receptor beta chain was documented in a study of OX40 agonist ivuxolimab in advanced cancers. Looking at the study overall: Treatment received earlier with anti-PD-1, anti-PD-L1 or anti-CTLA-4 agents was allowed, and under 50% had some.

V was trimmed by 8 bases and J by 1 base, leaving 5 bases between them. The CDR3 loop spans 11 amino acids. Germline V gene data show CDR1 as SGHAT and CDR2 as FQNNGV. Generated by immunoSEQ multiplex PCR, the TCRdb table keeps only in-frame clones and is missing some. The sample records approximately 60,000 clones, about 94% being singletons. This receptor was obtained from an adult with an advanced solid tumor such as melanoma, head and neck, liver or kidney cancer. This specimen was CD4+ or CD8+ T cells sorted from blood, taken in a trial of the OX40 agonist ivuxolimab. J is TRBJ1-1 and V is TRBV11-2; D not certain. CDR3: CASEENTEAFF. The CDR3 DNA sequence: TGTGCCAGCGAGGAGAACACTGAAGCTTTCTTT.